A single sample is the source of the 17 T cell receptor beta chains below, sequenced in a study of tumor-infiltrating lymphocytes in primary liver carcinoma. Using a constant-region primer together with ProtoScript II reverse transcriptase, TCR beta cDNA was made from around 500 ng of total RNA. Slightly modified ARM-PCR served as the procedure for the TCR beta libraries. These libraries came from three rounds of nested multiplex PCR. TRBV1-TRBV30 forward primers paired with a C-beta reverse primer were used in the first two PCR rounds, which ran roughly 10 cycles each. TCRdb reprocessed the multiplex PCR reads via MiXCR and lists one record per CDR3 protein. This sample has roughly 190,000 distinct CDR3 sequences, with around four fifths found just once. Scientists recovered RNA and DNA together from approximately 20-30 mg of unsorted bulk tissue. Material: tumor tissue from primary liver carcinoma. The receptors were gathered from a man between 40 and 49 years old with primary liver carcinoma and hepatitis B virus infection.

Turning to this clonotype: This likely comes from a read error, as the CDR3 has no conserved phenylalanine or tryptophan at its end. CDR3 protein: CASTSDRDRADTQYS. DNA of the CDR3: TGTGCCAGCACCTCGGACAGGGACAGGGCAGATACGCAGTATTCT. The chain combines TRBV7-9 with TRBJ2-3; 9 positions agree with TRBD1. From germline, CDR1 is SEHNR and CDR2 FQNEAQ (reference sequence). CDR3 size: 15 residues. Trimming took 7 bases from V and 4 from J; bases not matched to a gene: 9.

Notes on this clonotype: At one boundary the junction diverges from the germline segment, which might be a read error. The J gene is TRBJ2-7, the V gene TRBV30, with TRBD2 matching over 7 bases. Germline V CDR1 and CDR2: GTSNPN, SVGIG (reference sequence). CDR3 size: 13 residues. CDR3 amino acids: CAWSSGLEGEEYF. DNA for the CDR3: TGTGCCTGGAGTTCCGGACTAGAGGGCGAGGAGTACTTT.

The V gene is TRBV6-1, the J gene TRBJ1-2; 8 bases align to TRBD1. The CDR3 is 16 residues long. Germline V gene sequence: CDR1 MNHNS, CDR2 SASEGT. After removal of 1 base from V and 7 bases from J, the junction contained 11 bases not matched to a gene. DNA of the CDR3: TGTGCCAGCAGTGAAGGAATTCTGACAGGGGTCGCTGGCTACACCTTC. Translated, it gives CASSEGILTGVAGYTF.

V and J are TRBV10-3 and TRBJ2-5, with D unclear. Germline lookup yields CDR1 ENHRY and CDR2 SYGVKD. The V end lost 10 bases, the J end lost 0 bases, and 12 bases lay between the germline ends. The CDR3 is 13 amino acids. The CDR3 here is CATAWVNQETQYF. CDR3 bases: TGTGCCACAGCCTGGGTCAACCAAGAGACCCAGTACTTC.

Comments on this clonotype: Germline and junction disagree at one end, which may indicate a read error. The chain links TRBV4-2 to TRBJ2-3, with unresolved D. The length of the CDR3 is 16 residues. Germline CDR1 is LGHNA and CDR2 is YNFKEQ. CDR3: CDSSQESAPRTDTQYF. The CDR3 DNA follows: TGTGACAGCAGCCAAGAGTCAGCCCCACGCACAGATACGCAGTATTTT.

As for this clonotype: A clone one base away is much larger, so this may be a read error. The CDR3 DNA reads TGTGCCTGGGGTGGACAGGACAGGCCCTACTATGGCTACACCTTC. Encoded protein: CAWGGQDRPYYGYTF. This sequence joins TRBV30 and TRBJ1-2; 7 nucleotides agree with TRBD1. This CDR3 is built from 15 residues. The germline CDR1 and CDR2 sequences are GTSNPN and SVGIG (reference sequence). The V gene end was trimmed by 5 bases and the J gene end by 3 bases; junction bases not matched to a gene: 12.

As concerns this clonotype: The missing conserved phenylalanine or tryptophan at the end of this CDR3 makes a read error likely. This chain connects TRBV6-1 to TRBJ2-1; D is unclear. The CDR3 contains 10 residues. Germline CDR1 MNHNS, CDR2 SASEGT. The CDR3 DNA is TGTGCCAGCAGCTACAATGACCAGTTCTTG. It codes for CASSYNDQFL.

Concerning this clonotype itself: Given a much more abundant clone one base away, this may be a read error. The chain recombines TRBV28 with TRBJ2-5; D gene uncertain. The CDR3 is 13 residues long. The germline CDR1 and CDR2 sequences are MDHEN and SYDVKM. V gave up 1 base and J gave up 7 bases, with 10 bases separating them. This CDR3 reads CASSLYPDGTQYF. The DNA of the CDR3 is TGTGCCAGCAGTTTATATCCCGACGGGACCCAGTACTTC. The full variable domain, rest sourced from reference TRBV28 and TRBJ2-5, is DVKVTQSSRYLVKRTGEKVFLECVQDMDHENMFWYRQDPGLGLRLIYFSYDVKMKEKGDIPEGYSVSREKKERFSLILESASTNQTSMYLCASSLYPDGTQYFGPGTRLLVL.

Concerning this clonotype itself: This CDR3 fails to terminate in the conserved phenylalanine or tryptophan, so it likely reflects a read error. No DNA is shown, since the ends of the CDR3 on it are uncertain; the CDR3 is the one TCRdb lists. The CDR3 is CATSAGPAYNERFL. The V call is TRBV6-1, the J call TRBJ2-1; the table's D call, TRBD1, has no DNA check behind it. The germline gives CDR1 MNHNS, CDR2 SASEGT. The CDR3 is 14 residues long, ends included.

The chain has TRBV7-9 and TRBJ1-1; D possibly corresponds to TRBD1 (6 bases). The CDR3 covers 13 residues. CDR1 and CDR2 (germline): SEHNR, FQNEAQ (reference sequence). The CDR3: CVCSSGRGTEAFF. The CDR3 coding sequence is TGTGTCTGCAGCTCAGGCAGGGGCACTGAAGCTTTCTTT.

With regard to this clonotype: This may stem from a read error, because a much larger clone lies one nucleotide away. V is TRBV24-1 and J is TRBJ1-1; the D gene is possibly TRBD1 (6 bases). CDR3 length equals 15 residues. The V and J ends lost 2 bases and 1 base respectively, with 10 bases between them. CDR1 is KGHDR, CDR2 SFDVKD, per germline. The CDR3 nucleotides read TGTGCCACCAGTGATTCCGAACAGGGGAACACTGAAGCTTTCTTT. Residues: CATSDSEQGNTEAFF.

Of note for this clonotype: This may arise from a read error, as a much more abundant clone is one base away. The conserved phenylalanine or tryptophan normally closing the CDR3 is absent here, so this likely arose from a read error. The genes are TRBV24-1 and TRBJ2-5; TRBD1 aligns across 7 bases. This CDR3 contains 15 residues. V dropped 3 bases and J dropped 0; count of bases not matched to a gene: 3. Germline V gene sequence: CDR1 KGHDR, CDR2 SFDVKD. The chain's CDR3 is CATSDIGTDQETQYS. The CDR3 nucleotides are TGTGCCACCAGTGATATCGGGACAGACCAAGAGACCCAGTACTCC.

Notes on this clonotype: One end of the junction does not line up with germline, which may come from a read error. DNA for the CDR3: TGCAGTGCTAGCCTATCCAATGAGCTGCTCTTC. Translation gives CSASLSNELLF. The genes are TRBV20-1 and TRBJ2-1; D uncertain. The CDR3 totals 11 residues. Germline V lookup: CDR1 DFQATT, CDR2 SNEGSKA (reference sequence).

A remark on this clonotype: Here the CDR3 omits its conserved ending phenylalanine or tryptophan, so a read error is the likely source. No DNA is shown, since the ends of the CDR3 on it are uncertain; the CDR3 is the one TCRdb lists. The V call is TRBV6-2 or TRBV6-3, the J call TRBJ1-1; the table's D call of TRBD1 was not tested on the DNA. Germline values: CDR1 MNHEY, CDR2 SVGEGT. The CDR3 is 14 residues long, ends included. CDR3 loop: CASRRGGMNTEVYL.

About this clonotype: One end of the junction does not line up with germline, which may come from a read error. The J gene is TRBJ2-7, the V gene TRBV10-1; no definite D call. The CDR3 totals 13 residues. Germline loops: CDR1 WNHNN, CDR2 SYGVQD (reference sequence). The CDR3 protein is CTSNEGSYYEQYF. DNA for the CDR3: TGCACCAGCAATGAAGGCAGCTACTACGAGCAGTACTTC.

With regard to this clonotype: A much larger clone differs from this one at a single base, so this may be a read error. The rearrangement links TRBV30 to TRBJ1-1, with 9 bases identical to TRBD1. The length of the CDR3 is 16 residues. The ends lost 4 bases at V and 4 bases at J; junction bases unmatched: 13. Germline V CDR1 and CDR2: GTSNPN, SVGIG (reference sequence). The chain's CDR3 is CAWNPAGQGGATEAFF. CDR3 DNA: TGTGCCTGGAACCCTGCGGGACAGGGAGGGGCCACTGAAGCTTTCTTT.

Concerning this clonotype itself: Given a much more abundant clone one base away, this may be a read error. This chain joins TRBV7-9 and TRBJ2-7; 11 bases line up with TRBD2. Germline V CDR1 and CDR2: SEHNR, FQNEAQ (reference sequence). CDR3 length: 16 amino acids. Trimming removed 4 bases from V and 0 bases from J; junction bases left unmatched: 5. CDR3 amino acids: CASSSSLAGGSYEQYF. CDR3 bases: TGTGCCAGCAGCTCAAGTCTAGCGGGGGGCTCCTACGAGCAGTACTTC.